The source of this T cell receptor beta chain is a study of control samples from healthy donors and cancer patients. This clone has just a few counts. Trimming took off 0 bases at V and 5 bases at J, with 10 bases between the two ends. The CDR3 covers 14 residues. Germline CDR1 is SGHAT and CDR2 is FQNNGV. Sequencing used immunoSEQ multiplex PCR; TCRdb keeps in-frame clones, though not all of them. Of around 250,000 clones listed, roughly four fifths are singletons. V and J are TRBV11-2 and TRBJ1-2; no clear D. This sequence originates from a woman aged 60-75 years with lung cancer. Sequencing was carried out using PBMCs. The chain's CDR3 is CASSLEPSAYGYTF. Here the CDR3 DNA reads TGTGCCAGCAGCTTAGAGCCGTCCGCATATGGCTACACCTTC.